This T cell receptor (beta chain) was obtained from a study of T cell responses to AZD1222 COVID-19 vaccine. The study, taken as a whole, reports: Spike-specific TCR breadth and depth grew following two AZD1222 doses. The reported proportion of spike-specific TCRs targeting unmutated variant regions was nearly half. Regions 160-218 and 743-854 dominated among vaccine-associated CD4 TCRs spanning spike. Donors were mostly white British, more females; clonal diversity possibly underestimated.

Concerning this clone itself: What it binds is unknown.

Repertoires were generated with immunoSEQ multiplex PCR, while TCRdb's copy carries only in-frame clones and drops some. The sample lists around 84,000 clones; 87% were seen once. V was trimmed by 4 bases and J by 3 bases, leaving 12 bases between them. The CDR3 loop spans 15 amino acids. Germline assignment: CDR1 MGHDK and CDR2 SYGVNS. The TCR comes from an adult in good health. V and J are TRBV25-1 and TRBJ1-4; D remains unclear. The sample here was peripheral blood, taken on day 0 of AZD1222 vaccination. CDR3 residues: CASSGGEAANEKLFF. The CDR3 nucleotides are TGTGCCAGCAGTGGTGGGGAGGCGGCTAATGAAAAACTGTTTTTT.